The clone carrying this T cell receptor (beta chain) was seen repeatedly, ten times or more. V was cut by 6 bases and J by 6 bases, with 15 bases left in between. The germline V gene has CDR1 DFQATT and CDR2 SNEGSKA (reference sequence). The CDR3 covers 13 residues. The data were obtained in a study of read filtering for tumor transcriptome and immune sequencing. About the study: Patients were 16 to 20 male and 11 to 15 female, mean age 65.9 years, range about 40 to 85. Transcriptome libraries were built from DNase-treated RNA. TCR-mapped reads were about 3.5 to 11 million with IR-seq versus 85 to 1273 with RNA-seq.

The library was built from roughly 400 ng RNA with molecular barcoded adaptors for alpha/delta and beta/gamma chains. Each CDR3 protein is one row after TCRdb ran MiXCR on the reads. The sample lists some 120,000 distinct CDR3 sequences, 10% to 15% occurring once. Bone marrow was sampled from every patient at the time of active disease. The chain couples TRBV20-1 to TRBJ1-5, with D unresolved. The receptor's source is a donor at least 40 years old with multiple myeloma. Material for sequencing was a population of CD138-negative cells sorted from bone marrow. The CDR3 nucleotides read TGCAGTGCCCTTGGCGGGTGGGGTCAGCCCCAGCATTTT. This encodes CSALGGWGQPQHF.